A selection of T cell receptor beta chains follows, all from one sample in a study of molecular identifiers for immune sequencing clone quantification. TCRdb reanalysed the PCR reads using MiXCR and keeps one entry per CDR3 protein. The data show 400,000 to 600,000 distinct CDR3 sequences, under 30% seen once. Sequences were obtained from naive CD8+ T cells from blood, with Jurkat cell RNA spiked in. The receptors stem from a human donor in good health. Some libraries in this study had Jurkat cell RNA spiked in. CDR3s include the opening cysteine and the closing phenylalanine or tryptophan. A D gene is named only where the DNA matches it firmly. Some rows mark clone size as missing; the rest say once, few, many or name a class of expanded clone.

DNA,CDR3,V,D,size,J
TGTGCCAGTAGTATGGGGATGAGGGCAAGCAATCAGCCCCAGCATTTT,CASSMGMRASNQPQHF,TRBV19,-,few,TRBJ1-5
TGTGCCAGCAGTTTATTCCCAACGGGCACAGATACGCAGTATTTT,CASSLFPTGTDTQYF,TRBV27,-,many,TRBJ2-3
TGTGCCAGCAGCTTAAGGGAGCGCAAGGCGGATACGCAGTATTTT,CASSLRERKADTQYF,TRBV7-9,-,-,TRBJ2-3
TGTGCCAGCAGCTTGCTTGCGGGGGCGGGATGGACTGAAGCTTTCTTT,CASSLLAGAGWTEAFF,TRBV5-6,-,many,TRBJ1-1
TGTGCCAGCAGCCCTTATGCCGGGACAGATTATGGCTACACCTTC,CASSPYAGTDYGYTF,TRBV7-9,TRBD1,-,TRBJ1-2
TGTGCCAGCAGTTTCTACCCCAGGACAGGGGGAAGACTCGAGCAGTACTTC,CASSFYPRTGGRLEQYF,TRBV28,TRBD1,few,TRBJ2-7
TGTGCCAGTAGTTGGGTAGCGGGCGCAGATACGCAGTATTTT,CASSWVAGADTQYF,TRBV19,TRBD2,-,TRBJ2-3
TGTGCCAGCAGCCTCTCCGTGGGTAGCGGGGCTATATCTCCGAACACCGGGGAGCTGTTTTTT,CASSLSVGSGAISPNTGELFF,TRBV3-1,TRBD2,-,TRBJ2-2
TGCGCCAGCAGCCAAACAGGGGGTAGCCAGCCCCAGCATTTT,CASSQTGGSQPQHF,TRBV4-3,TRBD1,many,TRBJ1-5
TGTGCCACCAGTGATCCCCAGGGGGATGGAAACACCATATATTTT,CATSDPQGDGNTIYF,TRBV24-1,TRBD1,few,TRBJ1-3